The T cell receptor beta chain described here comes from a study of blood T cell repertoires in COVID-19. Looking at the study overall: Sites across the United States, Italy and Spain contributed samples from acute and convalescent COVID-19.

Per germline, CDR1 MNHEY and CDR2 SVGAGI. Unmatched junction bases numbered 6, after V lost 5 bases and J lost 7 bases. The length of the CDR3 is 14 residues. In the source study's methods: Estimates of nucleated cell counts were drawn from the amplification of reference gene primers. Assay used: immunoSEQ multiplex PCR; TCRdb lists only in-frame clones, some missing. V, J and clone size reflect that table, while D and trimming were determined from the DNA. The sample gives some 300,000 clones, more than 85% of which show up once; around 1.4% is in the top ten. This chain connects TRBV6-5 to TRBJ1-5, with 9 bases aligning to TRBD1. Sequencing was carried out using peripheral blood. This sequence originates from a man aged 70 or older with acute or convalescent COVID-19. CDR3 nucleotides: TGTGCCAGCAGTCCCGGGACAGGGTGGCAGCCCCAGCATTTT. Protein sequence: CASSPGTGWQPQHF.